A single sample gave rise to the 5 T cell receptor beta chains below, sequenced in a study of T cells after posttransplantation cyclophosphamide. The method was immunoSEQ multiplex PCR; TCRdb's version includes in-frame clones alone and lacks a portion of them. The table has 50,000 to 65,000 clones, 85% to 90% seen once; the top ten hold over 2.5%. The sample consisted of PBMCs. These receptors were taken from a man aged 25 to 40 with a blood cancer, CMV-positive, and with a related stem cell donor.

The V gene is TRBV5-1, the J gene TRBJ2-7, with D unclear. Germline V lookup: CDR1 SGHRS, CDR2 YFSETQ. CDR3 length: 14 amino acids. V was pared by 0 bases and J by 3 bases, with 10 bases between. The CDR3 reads CASSLGQSDYEQYF. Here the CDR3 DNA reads TGCGCCAGCAGCTTGGGTCAGTCTGACTACGAGCAGTACTTC. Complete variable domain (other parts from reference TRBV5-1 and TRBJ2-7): KAGVTQTPRYLIKTRGQQVTLSCSPISGHRSVSWYQQTPGQGLQFLFEYFSETQRNKGNFPGRFSGRQFSNSRSEMNVSTLELGDSALYLCASSLGQSDYEQYFGPGTRLTVT.

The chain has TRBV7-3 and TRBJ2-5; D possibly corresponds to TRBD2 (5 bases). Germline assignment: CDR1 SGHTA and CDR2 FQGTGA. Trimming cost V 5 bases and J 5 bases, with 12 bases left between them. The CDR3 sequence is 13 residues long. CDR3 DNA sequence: TGTGCCAGCAGCACCCTACGCGGGGAGACCCAGTACTTC. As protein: CASSTLRGETQYF.

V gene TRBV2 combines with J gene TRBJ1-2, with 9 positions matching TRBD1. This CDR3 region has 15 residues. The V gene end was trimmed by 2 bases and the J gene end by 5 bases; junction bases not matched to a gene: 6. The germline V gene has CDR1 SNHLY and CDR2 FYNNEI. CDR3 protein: CASSESWTGAYGYTF. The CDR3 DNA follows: TGTGCCAGCAGTGAATCATGGACAGGGGCGTATGGCTACACCTTC.

The chain's CDR3 is CAWSGGTMTGESQPQHF. The CDR3 bases are TGTGCCTGGAGTGGGGGAACCATGACAGGGGAAAGTCAGCCCCAGCATTTT. V and J are TRBV30 and TRBJ1-5, with TRBD1 matching 8 bases. The V and J ends lost 1 base and 6 bases, in that order; junction bases with no gene match: 14. The CDR3 sequence is 17 residues long. Germline-derived CDR1 and CDR2 are GTSNPN and SVGIG (reference sequence).

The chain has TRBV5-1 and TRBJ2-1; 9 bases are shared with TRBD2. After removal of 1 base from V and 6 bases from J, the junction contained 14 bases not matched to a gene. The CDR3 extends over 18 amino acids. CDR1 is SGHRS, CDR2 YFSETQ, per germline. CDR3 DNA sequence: TGCGCCAGCAGCTTGTCCCTGGGGTTAAATAGCGGGAGCAATGAGCAGTTCTTC. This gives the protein CASSLSLGLNSGSNEQFF.